This TCR beta chain came from a study of blood T cell repertoires in COVID-19. Only in-frame clones appear in the TCRdb table, and some are missing; sequencing was by immunoSEQ multiplex PCR. The data contain 150,000 to 200,000 clones, 79% of them singletons. J gave up 2 bases and V 6 bases, and 9 bases lay outside the gene matches. Germline V lookup: CDR1 MRHNA, CDR2 SNTAGT. CDR3 length: 15 residues. The V call is TRBV6-4, the J call TRBJ1-2; 7 nucleotides align to TRBD1. The sequence was obtained from a woman aged 35 to 49 with COVID-19, enrolled during active disease. Sequenced: peripheral blood. The CDR3 DNA reads as TGTGCCAGCAGCGCAGACAGGGAAACCAACTATGGCTACACCTTC. Translation gives CASSADRETNYGYTF.